Following are 10 T cell receptor beta chains from one sample sequenced in a study of blood T cell repertoires in COVID-19. Using immunoSEQ multiplex PCR, the repertoire was profiled, and TCRdb retains in-frame clones only, with some absent. Of about 12,000 clones in the sample, approximately 77% were seen once. Material for sequencing was peripheral blood. The receptors here all came from a man aged 60 to 75 with COVID-19, enrolled during active disease.

V usage is TRBV4-3 and J usage is TRBJ2-2; TRBD2 might be the D (5 bases). The CDR3 is made up of 16 amino acids. CDR1 and CDR2 from the germline V gene are LGHNA and YSLEER. Deletions cut 1 base from V and 1 base from J, with 10 bases between. CDR3 sequence (DNA): TGCGCCAGCAGCCAAGTTTGGGGAGAGAACACCGGGGAGCTGTTTTTT. Encoded protein: CASSQVWGENTGELFF.

This clone was seen a handful of times. This chain uses TRBV6-5 with TRBJ1-5; 7 bases are a match to TRBD1. Germline V gene data show CDR1 as MNHEY and CDR2 as SVGAGI. The CDR3 is 15 amino acids. V gave up 8 bases and J gave up 3 bases; unmatched junction bases: 10. CDR3 residues: CASGLNRGDNQPQHF. The CDR3 region has the DNA TGTGCCAGCGGCCTAAACAGGGGAGACAATCAGCCCCAGCATTTT.

This clone came up a few times. The chain is built from TRBV7-8 and TRBJ1-2; D gene uncertain. The V end was cut by 1 base, the J end by 6 bases, with 9 bases between. This CDR3 has 13 residues. CDR1 and CDR2 (germline): SGHVS, FQNEAQ. CDR3 region: CASSLGAVDGYTF. The CDR3 bases are TGTGCCAGCAGCTTAGGGGCAGTGGATGGCTACACCTTC.

The chain employs TRBV14 and TRBJ2-7; 7 bases map to TRBD1. The germline V gene has CDR1 SGHDN and CDR2 FVKESK. Trimming at V came to 3 bases and at J to 6 bases, leaving 2 bases not matched to a gene. The CDR3 has 12 amino acids. Here the CDR3 DNA reads TGTGCCAGCAGCCAGACAGGGATCGAGCAGTACTTC. Its protein product is CASSQTGIEQYF. The whole variable domain, remainder taken from reference TRBV14 and TRBJ2-7, is EAGVTQFPSHSVIEKGQTVTLRCDPISGHDNLYWYRRVMGKEIKFLLHFVKESKQDESGMPNNRFLAERTGGTYSTLKVQPAELEDSGVYFCASSQTGIEQYFGPGTRLTVT.

This chain uses TRBV9 with TRBJ2-2; D unclear. Trimming took 0 bases from V and 3 from J, leaving 6 bases between them. The CDR3 loop spans 14 amino acids. Looked up from germline, CDR1 is SGDLS and CDR2 is YYNGEE. CDR3 nucleotides: TGTGCCAGCAGCGTAGGGCCTTACACCGGGGAGCTGTTTTTT. Translation gives CASSVGPYTGELFF.

This chain uses TRBV28 with TRBJ2-7, with D perhaps TRBD1 (5 bases). The germline CDR1 and CDR2 sequences are MDHEN and SYDVKM. This CDR3 spans 15 amino acids. V was cut by 5 bases and J by 7 bases, with 21 bases left in between. CDR3: CASSPRASGRWEQYF. For the CDR3, the DNA is TGTGCCAGCAGTCCCAGGGCTAGTGGCCGATGGGAGCAGTACTTC.

There are a few counts of this clone. The chain uses TRBV7-2 and TRBJ1-4; tentative D call: TRBD1 (5 bases). In germline, CDR1 is SGHTA, CDR2 FQGNSA. The CDR3 extends over 13 amino acids. Trimming removed 1 base at V and 14 bases at J, with 14 bases between. The DNA of the CDR3 is TGTGCCAGCAGCTTAGGCCCCGCGACAGTCCTGTTTTTT. Its protein is CASSLGPATVLFF.

The chain is built from TRBV2 and TRBJ2-7; possible D gene TRBD2, 6 bases. The ends were cut back, 11 bases at V and 0 bases at J, with 17 bases in the middle. The CDR3 length is 14 residues. CDR1 and CDR2 from the germline V gene are SNHLY and FYNNEI. The CDR3 sequence is CALMEGLTSYEQYF. The DNA of the CDR3 is TGTGCCCTTATGGAGGGGCTTACCTCCTACGAGCAGTACTTC. The whole variable domain, filled in from reference TRBV2 and TRBJ2-7, reads EPEVTQTPSHQVTQMGQEVILRCVPISNHLYFYWYRQILGQKVEFLVSFYNNEISEKSEIFDDQFSVERPDGSNFTLKIRSTKLEDSAMYFCALMEGLTSYEQYFGPGTRLTVT.

This chain joins TRBV7-2 and TRBJ2-7; D is unresolved. The germline gives CDR1 SGHTA, CDR2 FQGNSA. This CDR3 is 15 amino acids long. The germline V and J ends were trimmed by 1 base and 0 bases, with 10 bases remaining between them. The CDR3 sequence is CASSLGPWSSYEQYF. The CDR3 DNA follows: TGTGCCAGCAGCTTAGGTCCCTGGAGCTCCTACGAGCAGTACTTC.

This clone has a single count. The chain combines TRBV7-2 with TRBJ2-3; tentative D call: TRBD2 (7 bases). CDR3 length: 15 residues. CDR1 and CDR2 from the germline V gene are SGHTA and FQGNSA. The V end was cut by 1 base, the J end by 5 bases, with 13 bases between. CDR3: CASSLGGGGGDTQYF. CDR3 nucleotide sequence: TGTGCCAGCAGCTTAGGCGGAGGGGGGGGAGATACGCAGTATTTT.